The 25 T cell receptor beta chains listed next were all sequenced from one sample in a study of metastatic and nonmetastatic thyroid tumors. TCRdb re-processed the PCR reads through MiXCR. The data contain about 8,000 clones, around 30% of them singletons. All patients were treatment-naive before thyroid surgery. The sample comprised tumor tissue. The source of these receptors is a male donor with papillary thyroid cancer or a benign thyroid nodule (not recorded which). Some clones in this sample may be carry-over from other donors' samples.

This clone was found a few times. V gene TRBV6-4 combines with J gene TRBJ2-1, with a weak D call TRBD1 (5 bases). The V and J ends lost 10 bases and 7 bases respectively, with 20 bases between them. Germline V lookup: CDR1 MRHNA, CDR2 SNTAGT. CDR3 length: 14 amino acids. Written as DNA, the CDR3 is TGTGCCACCCAGACCACCGCAGGGTGGAATGAGCAGTTCTTC. The encoded protein is CATQTTAGWNEQFF.

This clone occurred many times. The chain combines TRBV19 with TRBJ1-6; unclear D gene. The CDR3 sequence is 17 residues long. Germline-derived CDR1 and CDR2 are LNHDA and SQIVND (reference sequence). V lost 6 bases, J lost 0 bases, and 15 bases lay in between. The CDR3 protein is CASSKDGPSSYNSPLHF. CDR3 bases: TGTGCCAGTAGCAAAGACGGCCCGAGCTCCTATAATTCACCCCTCCACTTT.

J is TRBJ2-2 and V is TRBV5-1; D is uncertain. V lost 0 bases, J lost 6 bases, and 9 bases lay in between. Germline V gene data show CDR1 as SGHRS and CDR2 as YFSETQ. There are 14 residues in the CDR3. CDR3 in DNA: TGCGCCAGCAGCTTGGCTGCGAGCGCCGGGGAGCTGTTTTTT. Translating it yields CASSLAASAGELFF.

This chain links TRBV28 with TRBJ2-3; D is unresolved. The germline gives CDR1 MDHEN, CDR2 SYDVKM. The CDR3 is made up of 13 amino acids. The ends were cut back, 2 bases at V and 4 bases at J, with 7 bases in the middle. CDR3 in DNA: TGTGCCAGCAGTTTAACAGCGCCAGATACGCAGTATTTT. Translation gives CASSLTAPDTQYF.

This clone was seen a few times. V gene TRBV6-1 combines with J gene TRBJ2-7; D perhaps matches TRBD2 (5 bases). Trimming left V 8 bases short and J 1 base short, with 9 bases between. The CDR3 sequence is 12 residues long. Germline V gene lookup returns CDR1 MNHNS and CDR2 SASEGT. Here the CDR3 DNA reads TGTGCCAGCCGAGGCGGGTCCTACGAGCAGTACTTC. This translates into CASRGGSYEQYF.

This clone was counted only a few times. Germline and junction disagree at one end, which may indicate a read error. The chain employs TRBV28 and TRBJ1-2; perhaps TRBD1 as D (6 bases). Looked up from germline, CDR1 is MDHEN and CDR2 is SYDVKM. This CDR3 has 14 residues. CDR3 residues: CASYIGRGNYGCTF. The CDR3, as DNA: TGTGCCAGCTACATTGGGAGGGGGAACTATGGCTGCACCTTC.

The rearrangement uses TRBV12-3 or TRBV12-4 and TRBJ2-7; 7 bases line up with TRBD1. This CDR3 is 13 amino acids long. With V trimmed by 5 bases and J by 3 bases, 4 bases remained unmatched. The CDR3 loop is CASSGTAFYEQYF. Here the CDR3 DNA reads TGTGCCAGCAGTGGGACAGCCTTCTACGAGCAGTACTTC.

V and J are TRBV6-6 and TRBJ1-5; TRBD1 matches 9 bases. The germline V gene encodes CDR1 MNHNY and CDR2 SVGAGI (reference sequence). The CDR3 is 16 amino acids. Trimming at V came to 2 bases and at J to 0 bases, leaving 2 bases not matched to a gene. CDR3: CASSYGDRASNQPQHF. CDR3 in DNA: TGTGCCAGCAGTTACGGGGACAGGGCTAGCAATCAGCCCCAGCATTTT.

This chain uses TRBV6-1 with TRBJ1-1; no definite D call. V dropped 1 base and J dropped 8 bases, with 17 bases sitting between them. The CDR3 has 15 residues. CDR1 and CDR2 (germline): MNHNS, SASEGT. The CDR3 spells CASSEDKGWTTEAFF. The CDR3 DNA sequence: TGTGCCAGCAGTGAAGATAAGGGATGGACCACCGAAGCTTTCTTT.

This clone has ten or more counts. The rearrangement links TRBV4-2 to TRBJ2-7, with a tentative D call TRBD2 (8 bases). Between the trimmed V and J ends, which lost 1 base and 3 bases, there was a span of 22 bases. This CDR3 contains 18 residues. The germline V gene has CDR1 LGHNA and CDR2 YNFKEQ. Here the CDR3 reads CASSQAGGIREGIYEQYF. Written as DNA, the CDR3 is TGTGCCAGCAGCCAAGCAGGGGGGATCCGGGAGGGCATCTACGAGCAGTACTTC.

This clone showed up just a few times. The V gene is TRBV6-1, the J gene TRBJ2-7; 11 bases are shared with TRBD2. The CDR3 runs to 16 residues. Trimming cost V 5 bases and J 1 base; bases outside gene matches: 7. Germline V gene lookup returns CDR1 MNHNS and CDR2 SASEGT. For the CDR3, the DNA is TGTGCCAGCAGTCCTCTCGGGACTAGCGGTTCCTACGAGCAGTACTTC. As protein: CASSPLGTSGSYEQYF.

The J gene is TRBJ2-3, the V gene TRBV5-1; maybe TRBD2 (5 bases). CDR1 SGHRS and CDR2 YFSETQ come from the germline V gene. V shed 0 bases and J shed 6 bases, with 11 bases lying between them. The CDR3 totals 14 residues. The CDR3 sequence is CASSLAEREDTQYF. The CDR3 nucleotides are TGCGCCAGCAGCTTGGCCGAGAGGGAGGATACGCAGTATTTT.

This clone came up once. The germline gene is not matched at one end of the junction; a read error may be the cause. The same CDR3 is also encoded by other DNA sequences in this sample. This chain links TRBV19 with TRBJ2-7; the match to TRBD2 covers 13 bases. The CDR3 covers 19 residues. Per germline, CDR1 LNHDA and CDR2 SQIVND (reference sequence). DNA of the CDR3: TGTGCCAGTAGCCGCAGGGCCTCGGGACTAGCGGGAATGTTAAGCGAGCAGTACTTT. Translating it yields CASSRRASGLAGMLSEQYF.

This clone was observed many times. This sequence joins TRBV12-3 or TRBV12-4 and TRBJ1-4; TRBD1 aligns across 9 bases. The CDR3 totals 14 residues. V lost 5 bases, J lost 8 bases, and 6 bases stayed unmatched. The CDR3 region is CASSGTGQGEKLFF. The CDR3 DNA is TGTGCCAGCAGTGGGACAGGGCAAGGGGAAAAACTGTTTTTT.

In its sample, this clone is medium-sized. The chain is built from TRBV28 and TRBJ1-6, with D perhaps matching TRBD1 (5 bases). The CDR3 length is 15 residues. CDR1 is MDHEN and CDR2 is SYDVKM in the germline V gene. Trimming pared 2 bases from V and 7 bases from J, leaving 12 bases between. Here the CDR3 DNA reads TGTGCCAGCAGTTTAGGGGACCGGGTAAATTCACCCCTCCACTTT. It encodes CASSLGDRVNSPLHF. Drawing the rest from reference TRBV28 and TRBJ1-6, the complete variable domain is DVKVTQSSRYLVKRTGEKVFLECVQDMDHENMFWYRQDPGLGLRLIYFSYDVKMKEKGDIPEGYSVSREKKERFSLILESASTNQTSMYLCASSLGDRVNSPLHFGNGTRLTVT.

This clone was seen at least ten times. The chain uses TRBV11-3 and TRBJ1-6; 7 nucleotides align to TRBD1. The germline CDR1 and CDR2 sequences are SGHNT and YENEEA. The ends lost 5 bases at V and 0 bases at J; junction bases unmatched: 7. The CDR3 runs 17 residues. The CDR3 coding sequence is TGTGCCAGCAGCAAGACAGGGCCCAGCTCCTATAATTCACCCCTCCACTTT. Its translation is CASSKTGPSSYNSPLHF.

This clone was seen a few times. The V and J genes are TRBV6-2 or TRBV6-3 and TRBJ2-7, with D perhaps TRBD1 (6 bases). V lost 2 bases and J lost 0, with 11 bases in between. Germline V lookup: CDR1 MNHEY, CDR2 SVGEGT. The CDR3 totals 15 residues. The CDR3 DNA reads TGTGCCAGCAGTTACCCGACAGGCCGCTCCTACGAGCAGTACTTC. Translating gives CASSYPTGRSYEQYF.

V and J are TRBV12-3 or TRBV12-4 and TRBJ1-2, with TRBD1 identical over 12 bases. The CDR3 has 15 residues. With V trimmed by 7 bases and J by 4 bases, 7 bases remained unmatched. Written as DNA, the CDR3 is TGTGCCAGCATCCTTGGGACAGGGGGCCTCTATGGCTACACCTTC. Translated: CASILGTGGLYGYTF.

The chain combines TRBV6-1 with TRBJ1-1, with 8 bases aligning to TRBD1. The CDR3 contains 14 residues. V shed 6 bases and J 5 bases; nucleotides not matched to a gene: 8. Germline CDR1 reads MNHNS; CDR2 reads SASEGT. The CDR3 spells CASSPGQEYTEAFF. As DNA, the CDR3 is TGTGCCAGCAGCCCGGGACAGGAGTATACTGAAGCTTTCTTT.

This clone was recorded only once. The chain links TRBV20-1 to TRBJ2-1; D is possibly TRBD1 or TRBD2 (5 bases each). The CDR3 sequence is 13 residues long. Trimming left V 5 bases short and J 7 bases short, with 15 bases between. Germline values: CDR1 DFQATT, CDR2 SNEGSKA (reference sequence). The CDR3 spells CSAVREKGNEQFF. The CDR3 nucleotides are TGCAGTGCTGTTCGGGAAAAGGGGAATGAGCAGTTCTTC.

To note about this clone: A much larger clone lies one base from this, so it may be a read error. V gene TRBV20-1 combines with J gene TRBJ2-3, with D possibly matching TRBD1 (6 bases). V was clipped by 3 bases and J by 10 bases, with 23 bases between them. The CDR3 loop spans 15 amino acids. Per the germline V gene, CDR1 is DFQATT and CDR2 is SNEGSKA (reference sequence). Here the CDR3 reads CSASFQAGEGDAQYF. In DNA form, the CDR3 reads TGCAGTGCTAGTTTTCAGGCAGGGGAAGGGGATGCGCAGTATTTT.

The gene calls are TRBV20-1 and TRBJ2-7, with TRBD2 as a possible D gene (8 bases). The CDR3 is made up of 15 amino acids. Germline CDR1 DFQATT, CDR2 SNEGSKA (reference sequence). The V end lost 7 bases, the J end lost 4 bases, and 23 bases lay between the germline ends. CDR3 bases: TGCAGTGTCGCAGGGGGAATAGCGGGACGTTACGAGCAGTACTTC. It is translated as CSVAGGIAGRYEQYF.

The chain is built from TRBV6-1 and TRBJ1-1; 9 nucleotides line up with TRBD1. This CDR3 is 15 amino acids long. V lost 5 bases to trimming and J lost 4 bases; unmatched junction nucleotides: 8. The germline CDR1 and CDR2 sequences are MNHNS and SASEGT. CDR3 loop: CASSIPGQGATEAFF. The CDR3 DNA sequence: TGTGCCAGCAGTATCCCGGGACAGGGCGCCACTGAAGCTTTCTTT.

The chain links TRBV6-1 to TRBJ1-6, with D unresolved. V lost 6 bases and J 4 bases, leaving 10 bases between the germline ends. This CDR3 is 14 amino acids long. The germline V gene encodes CDR1 MNHNS and CDR2 SASEGT. The CDR3 nucleotides are TGTGCCAGCAGGGAGACACGTTATAATTCACCCCTCCACTTT. It codes for CASRETRYNSPLHF.

The sample holds a few counts of this clone. The chain is built from TRBV11-1 and TRBJ2-2; D is undetermined. The germline V gene has CDR1 SGHAT and CDR2 FQDESV (reference sequence). With 4 bases removed from V and 7 bases from J, the gap between germline ends came to 7 bases. The CDR3 loop spans 12 amino acids. CDR3 in DNA: TGTGCCAGCAGCTCGGGTGGCGGGGAGCTGTTTTTT. It codes for CASSSGGGELFF.